In its sample, the clone carrying this T cell receptor (beta chain) was seen a few times. The CDR3 length is 14 residues. V shed 0 bases and J shed 7 bases, with 10 bases lying between them. The V gene's germline CDR1 is SGHNT and CDR2 YENEEA. This sample is drawn from a study of PD-L1 blockade in urothelial cancer. The time point was: peripheral blood 6 weeks after treatment start. Sequencing used immunoSEQ multiplex PCR; TCRdb keeps in-frame clones, though not all of them. The sample records roughly 100,000 clones, around four fifths being singletons. This TCR was recovered from a man between 70 and 80 years old with urothelial cancer. Sequenced material: PBMCs, taken around atezolizumab (anti-PD-L1) treatment. V and J are TRBV11-3 and TRBJ2-1, with D perhaps TRBD2 (6 bases). The CDR3: CASSLEEGRNEQFF. The CDR3, as DNA: TGTGCCAGCAGCTTAGAGGAGGGGCGAAATGAGCAGTTCTTC.